The clone carrying this T cell receptor beta chain was seen repeatedly, ten times or more. Its antigen is not identified. The source of the sample is a study of T cells in Graves' hyperthyroidism and ophthalmopathy. As for the study in general: Blood from the periphery was taken at initial diagnosis, before any treatment. Overall study results and limits: Blood also showed most of the thyroid clonotypes that were expanded above 0.001.

The study based diagnoses on clinical symptoms, serum thyroxine and TRAb, thyroid ultrasound and orbital computed tomography. Researchers amplified the TCR beta CDR3 regions from RNA transcripts. The HTBI primer set served for first-round RT-PCR of the TCR CDR3. TCRdb re-derived calls from the multiplex PCR reads in MiXCR, one entry per CDR3 protein. The sample consists of about half a million distinct CDR3 sequences, roughly a quarter of them appearing once. V was shortened by 0 bases and J by 5 bases, with 14 bases between the two germline ends. Germline V gene lookup returns CDR1 GTSNPN and CDR2 SVGIG (reference sequence). The CDR3 spans 15 residues.

The sequence was obtained from a woman younger than 45 with Graves' ophthalmopathy. The chain has TRBV30 and TRBJ2-4, with a possible D match to TRBD1 (5 bases). The sequenced sample was blood. CDR3 sequence: CAWSVLVWGQNIQYF. CDR3 DNA: TGTGCCTGGAGTGTGTTAGTCTGGGGCCAAAACATTCAGTACTTC.